This T cell receptor beta chain was found in a study of identical twins. Turning to this clonotype: What it recognizes is unknown.

Template switching added a universal primer binding site, and final cDNA carried unique molecular identifiers. TCRdb recomputed calls from the 5' RACE reads with MiXCR, one row per CDR3 protein. Of about 1.7 million distinct CDR3 sequences listed, under 35% were seen once; the top ten hold over 0.25%. The V gene lost 2 bases and the J gene lost 1 base, with 17 bases spanning the gap. The CDR3 sequence is 16 residues long. Germline lookup yields CDR1 DFQATT and CDR2 SNEGSKA (reference sequence). General observations from the study: Researchers reported weaker excess twin sharing in beta out-of-frame sequences. Donors were not followed over many years; analysis was cross-sectional. Monozygotic twin pairs showed more out-of-frame TCR alpha sharing than models estimated.

V gene TRBV20-1 combines with J gene TRBJ1-2; D perhaps matches TRBD1 (6 bases). Sequencing input: cord blood. This clonotype was sampled from a newborn girl in good health. CDR3 sequence reads: CSARPIQGLFNYGYTF. The CDR3 DNA is TGCAGTGCTAGACCAATACAGGGACTTTTTAACTATGGCTACACCTTC.